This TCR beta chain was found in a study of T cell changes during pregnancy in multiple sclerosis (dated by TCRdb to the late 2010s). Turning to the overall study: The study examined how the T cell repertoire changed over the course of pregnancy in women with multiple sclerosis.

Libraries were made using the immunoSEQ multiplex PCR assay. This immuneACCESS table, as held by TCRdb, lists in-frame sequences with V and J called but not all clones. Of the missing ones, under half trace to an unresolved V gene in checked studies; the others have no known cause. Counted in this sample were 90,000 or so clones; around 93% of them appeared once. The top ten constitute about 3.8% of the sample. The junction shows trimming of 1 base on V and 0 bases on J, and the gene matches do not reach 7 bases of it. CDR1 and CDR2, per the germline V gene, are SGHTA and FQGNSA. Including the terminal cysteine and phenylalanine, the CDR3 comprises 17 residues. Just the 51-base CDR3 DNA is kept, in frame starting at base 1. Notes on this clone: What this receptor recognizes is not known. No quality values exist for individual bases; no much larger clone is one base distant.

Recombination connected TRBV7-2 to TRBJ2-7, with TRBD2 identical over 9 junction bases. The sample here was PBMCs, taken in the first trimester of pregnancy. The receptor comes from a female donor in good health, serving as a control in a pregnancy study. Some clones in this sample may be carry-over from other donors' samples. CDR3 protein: CASSLGGLAGYSYEQYF. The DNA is TGTGCCAGCAGCTTAGGCGGGCTAGCGGGATACTCCTACGAGCAGTACTTC.